These 3 T cell receptor beta chains originate from one sample sequenced in a study of blood T cell repertoires in COVID-19. The repertoire was sequenced with immunoSEQ multiplex PCR; TCRdb's copy has only in-frame clones and lacks some. Of about 260,000 clones listed, approximately 89% are singletons. Sequencing input: peripheral blood. These receptors were collected from a man aged 35 to 55 who had recovered from COVID-19.

The CDR3 nucleotides are TGCAGCGTTGAATGGGCAGGGGCGGATGTTGGGGAGACCCAGTACTTC. Translating it yields CSVEWAGADVGETQYF. The chain recombines TRBV29-1 with TRBJ2-5; D is possibly TRBD1 (6 bases). This CDR3 region has 16 residues. V lost 2 bases and J 5 bases, leaving 21 bases between the germline ends. The germline CDR1 and CDR2 sequences are SQVTM and ANQGSEA.

This rearrangement joins TRBV3-1 (or the pseudogene TRBV3-2) to TRBJ2-5; weak D call: TRBD2 (6 bases). Looked up from germline, CDR1 is LGHDT and CDR2 is YNNKEL (reference sequence). CDR3 length equals 14 residues. Trimming took off 1 base at V and 5 bases at J, with 11 bases between the two ends. This CDR3 is CASSQAAGRETQYF. DNA of the CDR3: TGTGCCAGCAGCCAAGCGGCAGGGAGGGAGACCCAGTACTTC.

This chain links TRBV27 with TRBJ1-6; 8 bases are shared with TRBD1. The trim removed 6 bases at V and 11 bases at J, leaving 15 bases unmatched. This CDR3 spans 16 amino acids. Germline CDR1 and CDR2: MNHEY and SMNVEV (reference sequence). The CDR3 spells CASSPPRGQGLTPLHF. The DNA for the CDR3 is TGTGCCAGCAGCCCACCCCGAGGACAGGGACTGACACCCCTCCACTTT.